This T cell receptor beta chain appears in the sequencing data of a study of T cell changes during pregnancy in multiple sclerosis (dated by TCRdb to between 2018 and 2020). With respect to the entire study: In women with multiple sclerosis, the researchers looked at how the T cell repertoire shifted as pregnancy progressed.

The library came from the immunoSEQ multiplex PCR assay. TCRdb carries this immuneACCESS record with in-frame sequences only. Its versions omit some clonotypes, under half of them owing to an unresolved V gene in the studies checked, with the rest unexplained. The sample contains about 40,000 clones, 90% to 95% of them found a single time. The ten largest clones take up around 1.3% of the sample. Clipping removes 6 bases from V and 6 bases from J, with 8 as the unmatched junction base count. Taken from cysteine to phenylalanine, the CDR3 has 13 residues. CDR3 DNA only is kept here, 39 bases in frame from base 1. CDR1 and CDR2, per the germline V gene, are SGHRS and YFSETQ. As for this clone: It lacks a known antigen. No base quality values were provided; no much bigger clone lies one nucleotide off.

The receptor was isolated from a female donor with multiple sclerosis, enrolled in a pregnancy study. This chain joins TRBV5-1 to TRBJ2-7, and 8 junction bases match TRBD2. This specimen consisted of peripheral blood, obtained before pregnancy. The bases are TGCGCCAGCATGGTGGCGGGAGGCCGCGAGCAGTACTTC. It translates as CASMVAGGREQYF.